This T cell receptor beta chain was obtained from a study of control samples from healthy donors and cancer patients. The method was immunoSEQ multiplex PCR; TCRdb's version includes in-frame clones alone and lacks a portion of them. The table records roughly 140,000 clones, 75% to 90% of them present only once. Trimming left V 7 bases short and J 0 bases short, with 6 bases between. Germline V CDR1 and CDR2: SNHLY, FYNNEI. The CDR3 has 12 residues. The receptor comes from a man between 25 and 39 years old in good health. The genes are TRBV2 and TRBJ1-1; D call uncertain. What was sequenced was blood. The CDR3 DNA is TGTGCCAGCACAGCGATGAACACTGAAGCTTTCTTT. This sequence encodes CASTAMNTEAFF.